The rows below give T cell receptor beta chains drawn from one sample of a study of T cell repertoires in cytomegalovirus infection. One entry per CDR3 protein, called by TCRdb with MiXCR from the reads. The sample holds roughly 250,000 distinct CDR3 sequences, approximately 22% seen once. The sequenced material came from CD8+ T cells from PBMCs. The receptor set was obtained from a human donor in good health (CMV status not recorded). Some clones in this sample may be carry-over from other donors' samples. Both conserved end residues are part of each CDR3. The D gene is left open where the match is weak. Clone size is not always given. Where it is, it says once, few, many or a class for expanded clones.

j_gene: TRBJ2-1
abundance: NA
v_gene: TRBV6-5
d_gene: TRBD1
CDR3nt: TGTGCCAGTCCGGCCGGGACAGGGCAGTTCTTC
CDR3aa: CASPAGTGQFF

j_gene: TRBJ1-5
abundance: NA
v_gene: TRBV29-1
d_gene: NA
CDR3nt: TGCAGCGTTACTCAAGGGAGCAATCAGCCCCAGCATTTT
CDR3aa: CSVTQGSNQPQHF

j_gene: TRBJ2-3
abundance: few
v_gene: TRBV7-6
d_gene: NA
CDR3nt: TGTGCCAGCAGCCCGAACATGGCAGATACGCAGTATTTT
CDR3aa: CASSPNMADTQYF

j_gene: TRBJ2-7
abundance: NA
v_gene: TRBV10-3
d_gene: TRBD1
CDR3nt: TGTGCCATCAGTGAGTCGGGATTTTCGAGGGGGCCTGACGAGCAGTACTTC
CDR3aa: CAISESGFSRGPDEQYF

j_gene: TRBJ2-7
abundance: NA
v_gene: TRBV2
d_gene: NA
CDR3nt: TGTGCCAGCAGTGGGACAGAAGTCAGGTACTTC
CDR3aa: CASSGTEVRYF

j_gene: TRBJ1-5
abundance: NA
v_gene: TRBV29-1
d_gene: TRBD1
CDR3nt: TGCAGCGTTAGCTTGGACAGGGGTTACCAGCCCCAGCATTTT
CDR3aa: CSVSLDRGYQPQHF

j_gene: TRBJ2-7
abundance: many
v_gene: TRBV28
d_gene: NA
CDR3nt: TGTGCCACCTCGCAGGGTTCCCCTTACGAGCAGTACTTC
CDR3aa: CATSQGSPYEQYF

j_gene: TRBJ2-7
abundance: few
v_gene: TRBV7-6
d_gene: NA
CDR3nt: TGTGCCAGCAGCCCCTCCCCCCTATTAAACTACGAGCAGTACTTC
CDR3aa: CASSPSPLLNYEQYF

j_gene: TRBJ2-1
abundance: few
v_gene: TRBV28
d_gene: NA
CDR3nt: TGTGCCAGCAGTTTCTTAGTCACAAGGGCCTACAATGAGCAGTTCTTC
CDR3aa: CASSFLVTRAYNEQFF

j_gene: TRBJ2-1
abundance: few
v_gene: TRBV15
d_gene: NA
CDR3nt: TGTGCCACCAGCAGAATCCGGGACACTGGTGACAATGAGCAGTTCTTC
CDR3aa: CATSRIRDTGDNEQFF

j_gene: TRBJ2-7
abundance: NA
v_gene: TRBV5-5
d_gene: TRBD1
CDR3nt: TGTGCCAGCAGCCTAGGGGGACAGGGGCTTCGCGAGCAGTACTTC
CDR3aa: CASSLGGQGLREQYF

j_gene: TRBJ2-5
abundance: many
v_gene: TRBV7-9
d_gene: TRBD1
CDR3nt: TGTGCCAGCAGCTCCCCGGGACAGGGAGAGACCCAGTACTTC
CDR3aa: CASSSPGQGETQYF

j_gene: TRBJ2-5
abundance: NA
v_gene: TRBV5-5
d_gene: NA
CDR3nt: TGTGCCAGCACCACCCGGAAGGGTGGGGAAGTGACCCAGTACTTC
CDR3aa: CASTTRKGGEVTQYF

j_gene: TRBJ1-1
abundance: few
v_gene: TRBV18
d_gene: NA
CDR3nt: TGTGCCAGCTCACCGAGCCGGGGTAACACTGAAGCTTTCTTT
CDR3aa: CASSPSRGNTEAFF

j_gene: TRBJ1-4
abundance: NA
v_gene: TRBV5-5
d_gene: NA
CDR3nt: TGTGCCAGCAGTTGGACTGTGGGGAATGAAAAACTGTTTTTT
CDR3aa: CASSWTVGNEKLFF

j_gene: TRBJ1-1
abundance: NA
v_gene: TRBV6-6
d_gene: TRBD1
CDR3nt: TGTGCCAGCAGTCCCGCTGGACAGGGGTGGACTGAAGCTTTCTTT
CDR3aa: CASSPAGQGWTEAFF

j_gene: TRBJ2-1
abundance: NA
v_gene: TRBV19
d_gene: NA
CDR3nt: TGTGCCAGTAGTCCCCTGACGGCCTACAATGAGCAGTTCTTC
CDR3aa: CASSPLTAYNEQFF

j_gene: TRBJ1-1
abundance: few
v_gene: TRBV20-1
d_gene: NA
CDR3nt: TGCAGTGCTAGAGGCCCGTTTGGACGGCCGGAGGCTGAAGCTTTCTTT
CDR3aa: CSARGPFGRPEAEAFF

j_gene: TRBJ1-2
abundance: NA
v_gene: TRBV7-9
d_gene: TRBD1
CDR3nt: TGTGCCAGCAGCCTCGGCAGGGGGCTTGATGGCTACACCTTC
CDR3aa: CASSLGRGLDGYTF

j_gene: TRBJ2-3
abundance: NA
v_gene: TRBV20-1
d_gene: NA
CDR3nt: TGCAGCGGGTTCAGGGTGGGCCCCACAGATACGCAGTATTTT
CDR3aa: CSGFRVGPTDTQYF

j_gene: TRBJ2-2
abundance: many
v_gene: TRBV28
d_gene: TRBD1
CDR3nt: TGTGCCAGCAGTTCCCATATCCTTCAGGGGGCGAACACCGGGGAGCTGTTTTTT
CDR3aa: CASSSHILQGANTGELFF

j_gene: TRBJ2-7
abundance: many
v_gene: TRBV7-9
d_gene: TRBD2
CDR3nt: TGTGCCAGCAGCCCCACCCCGGGACTAGCGGGGGATTGGGGCGAGCAGTACTTC
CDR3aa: CASSPTPGLAGDWGEQYF